This T cell receptor beta chain comes out of a study of CD8+ T cells in alopecia areata (dated by TCRdb to 2016 to 2019). Concerning the study at large: The treated patients, all with moderate-to-severe alopecia areata, were enrolled in an open-label pilot trial of oral tofacitinib given at 5 to 10 mg twice daily. TCRbeta CDR3 regions were amplified by immunoSEQ multiplex PCR with 35 Vbeta forward and 13 Jbeta reverse primers. Tofacitinib-treated patients had biopsies at baseline and at 4 and 24 weeks of treatment, with a later scalp biopsy in several patients. Tofacitinib was given for 6 to 18 months, followed by 6 months of follow-up off drug to assess delayed response and recurrence. RNA was extracted with the PAXgene miRNA kit for fixed scalp, the miRNeasy kit for PBMCs, and the RNeasy kit for mouse skin. To study T cell clonal expansion in alopecia areata, the researchers applied high-throughput TCRbeta sequencing to both the C3H/HeJ mouse model and human patients. In humans, TCRbeta sequencing was performed on scalp tissue and on sorted CD4+ and CD8+ peripheral blood T cells from healthy controls and from patients with patchy or totalis/universalis alopecia areata. For the treated patients, the SALT score, which quantifies what percentage of scalp surface area is affected, served as the measure of disease severity. Scalp clonality was compared across normal scalp (n=4), patchy alopecia areata scalp (n=8), and alopecia totalis/universalis scalp (n=8). Broader findings and caveats from the paper: Compared with normal scalp, lesional scalp had higher clonality and more expanded CD8+ clones, particularly in alopecia totalis/universalis, a pattern that suggests antigenic drive. With tofacitinib, both scalp clonality and the number of expanded CD8+ clones among the top 100 scalp clones went down significantly. Many expanded lesional clones persisted in scalp and blood during tofacitinib treatment, which may partly explain relapse after stopping treatment. Because the treated cohort was small and had only one nonresponder, larger studies are needed to examine links between baseline CD8+ expansion and response. Unlike mouse skin, which is dominated by gammadelta T cells, normal human skin has resident alphabeta T cells that are also sequenced, and this complicates analysis of the scalp TCR repertoire. TCR sequences shared between patients were less clear than in mice, possibly partly because of HLA diversity in the patient population.

Library construction relied on the immunoSEQ multiplex PCR assay. For TCR sequencing, RNA was extracted from every sample and reverse transcribed into cDNA to serve as template. SuperScript III was used for first-strand cDNA synthesis, primed with a 2:1 mix of oligo-dT and random hexamers. A synthetic immune receptor repertoire was used to assess amplification bias, and residual bias was removed computationally. The original methods were these. After raw reads were preprocessed to remove errors, the CDR3 was defined following IMGT conventions as running from the conserved cysteine to phenylalanine. Clonality was computed as 1 minus the Shannon entropy, with the entropy normalized by log2 of the number of productive unique TCRs. Whether each scalp clone was CD4 or CD8 was inferred by checking scalp TCRbeta sequences against the CD4 and CD8 repertoires from sorted blood. TCRdb stores this immuneACCESS table with in-frame sequences only. Part of the clones is absent; in the studies checked, under half of the shortfall reflects unresolved V genes, and no reason is known for the rest. From that table come the V and J calls and clone size; the DNA was used to work out D and trimming. A total of about 210,000 clones appear in this sample, about 64% of them only once. Around 4% of the sample rests with the top ten.

This sample's time point label indicates: 4 weeks on oral tofacitinib. The treatment or condition label here, explained by the study, means: oral pan-JAK inhibitor, 5-10 mg twice daily. Lesional scalp punch biopsies and peripheral blood were collected from alopecia areata patients. PBMCs were isolated by density centrifugation and stained for CD3, CD4 and CD8, after which CD4+ and CD8+ T cells were sorted on a FACSAria. V lost 2 bases and J lost 0 bases; the stretch between them is 8 bases long. Sequences SGHRS (CDR1) and YFSETQ (CDR2) are obtained from the germline V gene. From the cysteine through the phenylalanine, the CDR3 covers 15 amino acids. The DNA shown is the 45-base CDR3, in frame from base 1. This clone was detected a few times. Its antigen is currently not known. Qualities for individual bases were not recorded, and no much larger clone is one base off.

The TCR sequence derives from a human donor with alopecia areata. This receptor chain uses TRBV5-1 and TRBJ1-4; possibly the D gene is TRBD1, per 5 matching bases. The sample in question was CD4+ T cells sorted from blood, obtained at week 4, from a patient treated with tofacitinib. The CDR3 corresponds to CASSFGAATNEKLFF. The DNA sequence is given as TGCGCCAGCAGCTTCGGGGCCGCAACTAATGAAAAACTGTTTTTT.